This T cell receptor (beta chain) was profiled in a study of cytomegalovirus exposure and HLA in healthy donors. Points from the study as a whole: The listing of 150 to 200 TCR beta chains classed them as cytomegalovirus-associated.

The V gene's germline CDR1 is SGHTA and CDR2 FQGNSA. V lost 6 bases to trimming and J lost 0 bases, with 6 bases between them. The CDR3 contains 13 residues. This clone was counted only a few times. The antigen remains undetermined. Amplification used 60 Vbeta primers and 13 Jbeta primers. Produced via immunoSEQ multiplex PCR; TCRdb's table is partial and in-frame only. Altogether about 130,000 clones are present, 80% being singletons, with the ten largest covering around 10%. This TCR was sampled from a man aged 30-40 years in good health and CMV-seropositive. The sequencing input was PBMCs. This sequence joins TRBV7-2 and TRBJ2-1; D is ambiguous. The CDR3 spells CASSKSSYNEQFF. CDR3 in DNA: TGTGCCAGCAGTAAGAGCTCCTACAATGAGCAGTTCTTC.